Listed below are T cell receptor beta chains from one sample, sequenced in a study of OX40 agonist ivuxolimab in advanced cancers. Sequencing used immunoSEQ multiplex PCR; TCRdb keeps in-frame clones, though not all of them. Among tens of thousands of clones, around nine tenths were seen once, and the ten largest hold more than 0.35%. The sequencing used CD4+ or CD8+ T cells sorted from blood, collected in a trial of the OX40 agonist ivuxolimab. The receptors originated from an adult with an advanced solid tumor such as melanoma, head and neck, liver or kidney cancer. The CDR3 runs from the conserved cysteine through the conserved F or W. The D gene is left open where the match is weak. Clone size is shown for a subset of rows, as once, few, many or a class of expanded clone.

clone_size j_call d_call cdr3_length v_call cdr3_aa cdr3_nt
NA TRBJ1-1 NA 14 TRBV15 CATSSGMENTEAFF TGTGCCACCAGCTCAGGGATGGAGAACACTGAAGCTTTCTTT
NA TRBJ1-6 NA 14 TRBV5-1 CASSLAGRGSPLHF TGCGCCAGCAGCTTGGCAGGGAGAGGTTCACCCCTCCACTTT
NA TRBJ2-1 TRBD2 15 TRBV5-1 CASGLAGVSYNEQFF TGCGCCAGCGGACTAGCGGGCGTCTCCTACAATGAGCAGTTCTTC
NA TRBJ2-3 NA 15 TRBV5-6 CASSWAGLSTDTQYF TGTGCCAGCAGCTGGGCGGGACTTAGCACAGATACGCAGTATTTT
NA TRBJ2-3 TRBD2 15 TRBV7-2 CASSLKAGAADTQYF TGTGCCAGCAGCCTGAAAGCGGGAGCCGCAGATACGCAGTATTTT
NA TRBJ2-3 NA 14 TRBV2 CASIRDLTADTQYF TGTGCCAGCATCCGGGACTTAACAGCAGATACGCAGTATTTT
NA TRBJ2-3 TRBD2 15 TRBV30 CAWSPLAGVSDTQYF TGTGCCTGGAGTCCACTAGCGGGGGTGTCAGATACGCAGTATTTT
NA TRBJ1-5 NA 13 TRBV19 CASSEQGDQPQHF TGTGCCAGTAGTGAACAGGGTGATCAGCCCCAGCATTTT
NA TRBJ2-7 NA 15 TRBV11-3 CASSLPGRQSDEQYF TGTGCCAGCAGCTTACCCGGTAGACAGTCCGACGAGCAGTACTTC
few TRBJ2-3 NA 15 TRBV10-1 CASLKGRSSTDTQYF TGCGCCAGCCTCAAAGGACGGTCCAGCACAGATACGCAGTATTTT
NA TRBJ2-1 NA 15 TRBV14 CASSQVVSSYNEQFF TGTGCCAGCAGCCAAGTGGTTAGCTCCTACAATGAGCAGTTCTTC
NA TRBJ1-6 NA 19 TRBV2 CASSPNWVGRQTMNSPLHF TGTGCCAGCAGTCCTAATTGGGTTGGGAGACAGACCATGAATTCACCCCTCCACTTT
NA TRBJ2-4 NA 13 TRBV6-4 CASSESGVGIQYF TGTGCCAGCAGTGAAAGTGGGGTGGGCATTCAGTACTTC
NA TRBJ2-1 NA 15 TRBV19 CASSISVSSYNEQFF TGTGCCAGTAGTATTAGTGTCAGCTCCTACAATGAGCAGTTCTTC
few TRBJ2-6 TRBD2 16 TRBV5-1 CASSRGDDSGANVLTF TGCGCCAGCAGCCGGGGGGACGACTCTGGGGCCAACGTCCTGACTTTC
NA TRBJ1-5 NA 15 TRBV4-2 CASSQDRGVDQPQHF TGTGCCAGCAGCCAAGATCGAGGGGTGGATCAGCCCCAGCATTTT
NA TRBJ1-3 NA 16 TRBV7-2 CASSMTGETSGNTIYF TGTGCCAGCAGCATGACCGGGGAAACCTCTGGAAACACCATATATTTT
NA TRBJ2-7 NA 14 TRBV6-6 CASSPRTGTYEQYF TGTGCCAGCAGTCCCCGGACTGGTACCTACGAGCAGTACTTC
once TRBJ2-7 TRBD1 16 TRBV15 CATSRAGWDSTYEQYF TGTGCCACCAGCAGAGCCGGTTGGGACAGTACTTACGAGCAGTACTTC
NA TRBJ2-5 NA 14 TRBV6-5 CASSLGTAGETQYF TGTGCCAGCAGCCTGGGGACCGCGGGGGAGACCCAGTACTTC
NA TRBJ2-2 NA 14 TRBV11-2 CASSPGVNTGELFF TGTGCCAGCAGCCCGGGTGTCAACACCGGGGAGCTGTTTTTT
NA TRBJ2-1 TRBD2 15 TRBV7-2 CASSPGGAVFFEQFF TGTGCCAGCAGTCCCGGGGGGGCCGTCTTCTTTGAGCAGTTCTTC
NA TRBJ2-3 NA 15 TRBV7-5 CVRSHTSGSTDTQYF TGTGTCAGAAGCCACACTAGCGGGAGTACAGATACGCAGTATTTT
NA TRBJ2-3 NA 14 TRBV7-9 CASSPAMNTDTQYF TGTGCCAGCAGTCCCGCGATGAATACAGATACGCAGTATTTT
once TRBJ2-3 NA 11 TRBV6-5 CASRRTDTQYF TGTGCCAGCAGGCGCACAGATACGCAGTATTTT
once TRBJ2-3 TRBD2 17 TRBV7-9 CASSRRGGLGRTDTQYF TGTGCCAGCAGCAGACGCGGGGGATTAGGGCGCACAGATACGCAGTATTTT
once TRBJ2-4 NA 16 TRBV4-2 CASSQALAGVGNIQYF TGTGCCAGCAGCCAAGCCCTCGCAGGGGTTGGAAACATTCAGTACTTC
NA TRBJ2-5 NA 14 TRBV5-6 CASSLSGAIETQYF TGTGCCAGCAGCTTGTCGGGGGCGATCGAGACCCAGTACTTC
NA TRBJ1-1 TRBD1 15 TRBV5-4 CASSQDRGPNTEAFF TGTGCCAGCAGCCAGGACAGGGGGCCGAACACTGAAGCTTTCTTT
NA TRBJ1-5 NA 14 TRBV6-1 CASSEPGENQPQHF TGTGCCAGCAGTGAGCCCGGGGAGAATCAGCCCCAGCATTTT
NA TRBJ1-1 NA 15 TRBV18 CASSEQGGMNTEAFF TGTGCCAGCTCGGAACAGGGAGGGATGAACACTGAAGCTTTCTTT
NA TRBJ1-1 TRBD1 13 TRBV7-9 CASSLGTGGEAFF TGTGCCAGCAGCTTAGGGACAGGGGGTGAGGCTTTCTTT
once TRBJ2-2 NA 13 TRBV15 CATSRDGPGELFF TGTGCCACCAGCAGAGATGGTCCCGGGGAGCTGTTTTTT
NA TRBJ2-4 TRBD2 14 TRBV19 CASSFSGSADIQYF TGTGCCAGCTCATTTAGCGGGAGCGCCGACATTCAGTACTTC
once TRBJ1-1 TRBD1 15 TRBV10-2 CASSVSGTGYTEAFF TGCGCCAGCAGTGTCTCCGGGACAGGGTACACTGAAGCTTTCTTT
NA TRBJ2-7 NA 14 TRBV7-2 CASSLMRIFGEQYF TGTGCCAGCAGCTTAATGCGGATTTTCGGCGAGCAGTACTTC
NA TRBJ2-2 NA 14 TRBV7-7 CASSFLENTGELFF TGTGCCAGCAGCTTCTTGGAGAACACCGGGGAGCTGTTTTTT
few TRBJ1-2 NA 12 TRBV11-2 CASSAGGNGYTF TGTGCCAGCAGCGCCGGGGGCAATGGCTACACCTTC
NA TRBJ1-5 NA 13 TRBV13 CASSSKPDQPQHF TGTGCCAGCAGCTCCAAACCCGACCAGCCCCAGCATTTT
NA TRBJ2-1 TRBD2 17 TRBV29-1 CSGAGTSGRTGYNEQFF TGCAGCGGAGCCGGGACTAGCGGGAGGACCGGGTACAATGAGCAGTTCTTC
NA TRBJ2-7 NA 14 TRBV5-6 CASSLQRVSREQYF TGTGCCAGCAGCTTACAAAGGGTCTCTCGCGAGCAGTACTTC
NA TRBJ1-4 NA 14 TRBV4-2 CASSPSGEAEKLFF TGTGCCAGCAGCCCGAGCGGGGAAGCGGAAAAACTGTTTTTT
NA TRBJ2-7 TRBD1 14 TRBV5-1 CASSWTGTGGEQYF TGCGCCAGCAGCTGGACCGGGACAGGGGGCGAGCAGTACTTC
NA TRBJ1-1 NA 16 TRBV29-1 CSVRRAREGENTEAFF TGCAGCGTACGGCGGGCCAGGGAGGGAGAGAACACTGAAGCTTTCTTT
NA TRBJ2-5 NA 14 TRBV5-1 CASSLEGQRETQYF TGCGCCAGCAGCTTGGAAGGTCAGAGAGAGACCCAGTACTTC
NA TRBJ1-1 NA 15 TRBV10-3 CAISDSQGQHTEAFF TGTGCCATCAGTGACTCCCAGGGCCAGCACACTGAAGCTTTCTTT
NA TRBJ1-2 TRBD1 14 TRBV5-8 CASSSGQGNYGYTF TGTGCCAGCAGCTCGGGACAGGGAAACTATGGCTACACCTTC
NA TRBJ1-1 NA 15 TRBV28 CASSLAAEGRFEAFF TGTGCCAGCAGTTTAGCGGCAGAGGGCCGGTTTGAAGCTTTCTTT
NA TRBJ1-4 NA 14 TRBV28 CASGPGHRGGKLFF TGTGCCAGCGGTCCGGGACACCGAGGAGGAAAACTGTTTTTT
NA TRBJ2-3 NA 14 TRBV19 CASSGTETTDTQYF TGTGCCAGCTCCGGGACCGAGACGACAGATACGCAGTATTTT
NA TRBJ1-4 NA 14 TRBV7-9 CASTHGGADEKLFF TGTGCCAGCACCCACGGGGGGGCCGATGAAAAACTGTTTTTT
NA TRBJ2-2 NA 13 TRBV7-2 CASSPTMAGELFF TGTGCCAGCAGCCCGACAATGGCCGGGGAGCTGTTTTTT
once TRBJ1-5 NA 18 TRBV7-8 CASSLSLGSNRYNQPQHF TGTGCCAGCAGCTTATCCCTTGGGTCGAACCGTTACAATCAGCCCCAGCATTTT
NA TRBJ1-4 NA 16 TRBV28 CASSLLLGGRDEKLFF TGTGCCAGCAGTTTATTACTGGGGGGCAGGGATGAAAAACTGTTTTTT
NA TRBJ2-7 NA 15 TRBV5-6 CASSSTWTASYEQYF TGTGCCAGCAGCTCGACCTGGACAGCGTCCTACGAGCAGTACTTC